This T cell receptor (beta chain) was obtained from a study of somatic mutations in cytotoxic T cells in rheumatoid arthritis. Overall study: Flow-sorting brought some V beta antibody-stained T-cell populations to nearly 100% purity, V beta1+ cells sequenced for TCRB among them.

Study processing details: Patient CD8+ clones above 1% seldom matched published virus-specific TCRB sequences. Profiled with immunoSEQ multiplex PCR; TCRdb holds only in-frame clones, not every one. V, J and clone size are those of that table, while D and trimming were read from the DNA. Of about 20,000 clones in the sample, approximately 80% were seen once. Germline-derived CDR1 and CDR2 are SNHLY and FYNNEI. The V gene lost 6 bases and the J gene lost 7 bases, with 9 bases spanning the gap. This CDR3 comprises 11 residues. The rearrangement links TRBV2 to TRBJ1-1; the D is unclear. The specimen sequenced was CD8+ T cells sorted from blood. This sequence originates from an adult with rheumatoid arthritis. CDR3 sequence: CASSEGLEAFF. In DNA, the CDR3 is TGTGCCAGCAGCGAGGGTCTTGAAGCTTTCTTT.